The T cell receptor beta chain under discussion was sequenced for a study of human CD8 memory T cell subsets. General observations from the study: Chao1 estimates hinted that stem-like memory T cells outstripped precursor exhausted T cells in diversity.

Libraries for TCR beta were constructed using UMI-labeled 5' RACE. TCRdb reprocessed the 5' RACE reads, with one entry per CDR3 protein and no DNA. Recorded here are some 11,000 distinct CDR3 sequences; the top ten clones represent 12% to 15%. Germline CDR1 reads MGHRA; CDR2 reads YSYEKL. CDR3 length equals 15 residues. CD8+ T cells were isolated by negative magnetic selection. Points on this clonotype: Its target is unknown.

Sequenced sample: CD8+ T cells from PBMCs. The gene calls are TRBV4-1 and TRBJ1-2. This clonotype was obtained from a human donor in good health. CDR3 region: CASSQEVWVDYGYTF.